A selection of T cell receptor beta chains follows, all from one sample in a study of blood T cell repertoires in COVID-19. Clones were sequenced by immunoSEQ multiplex PCR, and TCRdb holds only the in-frame ones, with some missing. The data contain 160,000 or so clones, roughly 85% of them seen just once; the ten biggest clones take up 15% to 20%. Material: PBMCs or T cells enriched from blood (not recorded which). These receptors were obtained from a man aged 60 to 69 who had recovered from COVID-19. CDR3s include the opening cysteine and the closing phenylalanine or tryptophan. A D gene is named only where the DNA matches it firmly. Part of the rows lack a size; the others show once, few, many or a class for expanded clones.

cdr3_aa cdr3_nt clone_size v_call d_call j_call
CASSTQGFSNQPQHF TGTGCCAGCAGTACCCAGGGGTTCAGCAATCAGCCCCAGCATTTT NA TRBV28 NA TRBJ1-5
CSAEIPWDRVLVQFF TGCAGCGCCGAAATTCCGTGGGACAGGGTCCTCGTGCAGTTCTTC NA TRBV29-1 TRBD1 TRBJ2-1
CASRSMTGESTGELFF TGCGCCAGCAGATCTATGACAGGGGAATCCACCGGGGAGCTGTTTTTT NA TRBV5-1 TRBD1 TRBJ2-2
CASSSHSQGNTEAFF TGTGCCAGCAGTTCACACAGCCAGGGGAACACTGAAGCTTTCTTT NA TRBV6-5 NA TRBJ1-1
CASSQQVYGYTF TGTGCCAGCTCACAACAGGTCTATGGCTACACCTTC many TRBV18 NA TRBJ1-2
CAWSVLLREEAFF TGTGCCTGGAGTGTACTCTTGAGGGAAGAAGCTTTCTTT NA TRBV30 NA TRBJ1-1
CASSLKAPYGTGIGNTIYF TGTGCCAGCAGTTTAAAGGCCCCTTATGGGACAGGGATCGGAAACACCATATATTTT once TRBV27 TRBD1 TRBJ1-3
CASSINRGTYEQYF TGTGCCAGTAGTATAAACAGGGGAACCTACGAGCAGTACTTC NA TRBV19 TRBD1 TRBJ2-7
CASGPELSGNTIYF TGCGCCAGCGGGCCTGAGCTCTCTGGAAACACCATATATTTT NA TRBV5-1 NA TRBJ1-3
CASSRTDRGWYEQFF TGCGCCAGCAGCCGGACGGACAGGGGTTGGTATGAGCAGTTCTTC NA TRBV5-1 TRBD1 TRBJ2-1
CASSFERGFEPQHF TGTGCCAGCAGTTTTGAAAGGGGATTTGAGCCCCAGCATTTT few TRBV2 NA TRBJ1-5
CASSLSVANEKLFF TGTGCCAGCAGCCTCAGCGTAGCTAATGAAAAACTGTTTTTT once TRBV3-1/TRBV3-2 NA TRBJ1-4
CASSRGDNQPQHF TGTGCCAGCAGCCGAGGAGACAATCAGCCCCAGCATTTT NA TRBV3-1/TRBV3-2 NA TRBJ1-5
CASSELVLGGEQYF TGTGCCAGCAGTGAGTTGGTCCTAGGGGGCGAGCAGTACTTC NA TRBV6-1 NA TRBJ2-7
CASSPRQQGRTEAFF TGTGCCAGCAGTCCAAGACAACAGGGGAGGACTGAAGCTTTCTTT NA TRBV3-1/TRBV3-2 TRBD1 TRBJ1-1